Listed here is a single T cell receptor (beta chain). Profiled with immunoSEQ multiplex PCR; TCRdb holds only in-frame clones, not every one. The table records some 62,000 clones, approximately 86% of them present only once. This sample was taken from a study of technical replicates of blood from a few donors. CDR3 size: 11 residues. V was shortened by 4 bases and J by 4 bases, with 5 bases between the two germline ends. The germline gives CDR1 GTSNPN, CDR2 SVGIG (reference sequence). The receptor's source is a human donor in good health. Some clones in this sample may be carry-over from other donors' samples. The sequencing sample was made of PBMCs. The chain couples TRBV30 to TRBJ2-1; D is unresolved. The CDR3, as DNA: TGTGCCTGGACTAGGTACAATGAGCAGTTCTTC. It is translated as CAWTRYNEQFF.